The entry that follows covers one T cell receptor beta chain sequence. TCRdb keeps only in-frame clones here, not all; method: immunoSEQ multiplex PCR. This sample carries about 350,000 clones, about 90% of them seen once, and the ten largest clones take over 1%. Within 2 weeks before study entry, exposed participants met a COVID-19 case. This specimen comes from a study of blood T cell repertoires in COVID-19. The CDR3 runs to 16 residues. Between the trimmed V and J ends, which lost 1 base and 4 bases, there was a span of 15 bases. Germline values: CDR1 LNHNV, CDR2 YYDKDF (reference sequence). The V call is TRBV15, the J call TRBJ2-3; a weak D match, TRBD2 (6 bases). Sequencing was performed on PBMCs or T cells enriched from blood (not recorded which). The receptor's source is a woman aged 30 to 39 who had been exposed to COVID-19. Here the CDR3 reads CATSRGRLDPADTQYF. CDR3 DNA sequence: TGTGCCACCAGCAGAGGCCGACTAGATCCGGCAGATACGCAGTATTTT. The variable domain in full, with the rest retrieved from reference TRBV15 and TRBJ2-3, is DAMVIQNPRYQVTQFGKPVTLSCSQTLNHNVMYWYQQKSSQAPKLLFHYYDKDFNNEADTPDNFQSRRPNTSFCFLDIRSPGLGDTAMYLCATSRGRLDPADTQYFGPGTRLTVL.